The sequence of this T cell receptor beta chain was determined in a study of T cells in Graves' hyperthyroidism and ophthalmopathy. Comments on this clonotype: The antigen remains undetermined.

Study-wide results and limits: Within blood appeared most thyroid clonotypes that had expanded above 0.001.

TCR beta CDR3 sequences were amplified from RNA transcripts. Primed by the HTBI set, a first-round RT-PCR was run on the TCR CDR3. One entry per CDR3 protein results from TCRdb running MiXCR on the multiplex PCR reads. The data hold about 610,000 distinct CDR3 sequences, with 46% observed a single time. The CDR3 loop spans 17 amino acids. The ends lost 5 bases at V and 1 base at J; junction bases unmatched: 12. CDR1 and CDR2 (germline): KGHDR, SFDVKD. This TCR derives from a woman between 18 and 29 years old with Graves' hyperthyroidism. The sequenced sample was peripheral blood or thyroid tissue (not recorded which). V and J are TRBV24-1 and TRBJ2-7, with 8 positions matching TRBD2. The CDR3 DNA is TGTGCCACCAGTGCTAGAGGGTATAGCGGGGTTTCCTACGAGCAGTACTTC. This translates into CATSARGYSGVSYEQYF.